These T cell receptor beta chains were read from a single sample in a study of blood T cell repertoires in COVID-19. Produced via immunoSEQ multiplex PCR; TCRdb's table is partial and in-frame only. The data contain 50,000 to 70,000 clones, around 83% of them seen just once; the ten biggest clones take up approximately 7.2%. The specimen sequenced was peripheral blood. These receptor sequences come from a man aged 45 to 65 with active COVID-19. CDR3s leave out the opening cysteine and the closing phenylalanine or tryptophan.

j_gene	v_gene	CDR3aa
TRBJ2-1	TRBV5-4	ASSFTTGNNEQF
TRBJ1-6	TRBV11-2	ASSLLRYNSPLH
TRBJ2-3	TRBV2	ASSETWGLTTDTQY
TRBJ2-3	TRBV7-9	ASSAVRTDTQY
TRBJ2-1	TRBV5-1	ASSSGTGGFDEQF
TRBJ2-5	TRBV18	ASSPGGSQETQY
TRBJ2-7	TRBV6-5	ASTSPVSYEQY
TRBJ1-2	TRBV19	ASRDRDRVRYGYT
TRBJ2-5	TRBV5-1	ASSYTSGGNQETQY
TRBJ1-4	TRBV5-1	ASSLRPGGITNEKLF
TRBJ1-2	TRBV7-9	ASSFIGEYGYT
TRBJ1-1	TRBV6-6	ASSYGGAPGTEAF
TRBJ1-1	TRBV5-1	ASSLEVARDTEAF
TRBJ1-4	TRBV7-9	ASSPNGPGGEKLF
TRBJ2-2	TRBV11-3	ASSSRWTGTGELF
TRBJ2-1	TRBV19	ASSIGGSYNEQF
TRBJ2-5	TRBV7-8	ASSSLAGGPGETQY
TRBJ1-6	TRBV6-5	ASSMGLQNSPLH
TRBJ1-2	TRBV18	ASSPGGGLDGYT
TRBJ1-4	TRBV19	ASSNRQRGEKLF
TRBJ1-5	TRBV2	ASRGGPINQPQH
TRBJ1-6	TRBV7-2	ASRGQFLGSPLH
TRBJ2-2	TRBV6-5	ASSSGPSIWTGELF
TRBJ1-2	TRBV29-1	SAQTGGYYGYT
TRBJ2-1	TRBV2	ASRGLGHDNEQF
TRBJ2-6	TRBV5-1	ASSLGQSSGANVLT
TRBJ1-6	TRBV19	ASSLLNSPLH
TRBJ2-5	TRBV4-1	ASSRTGLKETQY
TRBJ2-2	TRBV29-1	SVLLATGELF
TRBJ2-1	TRBV27	ASSSGLADEQF
TRBJ2-5	TRBV3-1/TRBV3-2	ASSQVWTEKETQY
TRBJ1-1	TRBV2	ASSEGWGGLGNTEAF
TRBJ2-3	TRBV5-1	ASSLHYTDTQY
TRBJ2-1	TRBV18	ASSPYQGDEQF
TRBJ2-1	TRBV19	ASRQNPGQGLNEQF
TRBJ1-1	TRBV5-1	ASSAGGEAF
TRBJ1-6	TRBV5-6	ASSSGQGWPTSPLH
TRBJ2-7	TRBV11-3	ASSFSGGSYEQY
TRBJ2-3	TRBV24-1	ATSDFGGSADTQY
TRBJ2-2	TRBV11-2	ASSLQTSVRELF
TRBJ2-1	TRBV4-2	ASSQVKASGVTYNEQF
TRBJ1-1	TRBV13	ASSLAGFEAF
TRBJ1-2	TRBV12-3/TRBV12-4	ASSLDLYGYT
TRBJ2-1	TRBV2	ASRMSSGRGGQF
TRBJ1-5	TRBV7-2	ASSLRIGGNQPQH
TRBJ1-1	TRBV4-1	ASSQAAGTGSTEAF
TRBJ2-2	TRBV18	ASSPRGGRTHQNTGELF
TRBJ1-2	TRBV27	ASSLRGQSAYT
TRBJ1-2	TRBV9	ASSPSGKYGYT
TRBJ2-1	TRBV5-1	ASNPLFSGGINEQF
TRBJ1-1	TRBV2	ASRGQGATEAF
TRBJ2-3	TRBV5-1	ASSLASGGPSTDTQY
TRBJ1-2	TRBV5-1	ASSLAVVEGYT